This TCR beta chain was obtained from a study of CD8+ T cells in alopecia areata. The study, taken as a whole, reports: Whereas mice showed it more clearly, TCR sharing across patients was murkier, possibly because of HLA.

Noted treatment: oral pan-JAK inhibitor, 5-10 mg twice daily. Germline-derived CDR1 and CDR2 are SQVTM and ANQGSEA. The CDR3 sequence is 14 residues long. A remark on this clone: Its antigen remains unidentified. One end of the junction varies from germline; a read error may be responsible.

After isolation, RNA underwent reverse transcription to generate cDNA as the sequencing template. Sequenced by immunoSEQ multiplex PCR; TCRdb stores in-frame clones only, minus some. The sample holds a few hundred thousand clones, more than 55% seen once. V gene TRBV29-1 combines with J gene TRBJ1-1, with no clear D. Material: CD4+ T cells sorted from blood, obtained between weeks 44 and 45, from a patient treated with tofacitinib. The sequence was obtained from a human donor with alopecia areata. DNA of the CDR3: TGCAGCGTTGGTGAGGGAGAGTGGAACGCTGAAGCTTTCTTT. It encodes CSVGEGEWNAEAFF.